The 20 T cell receptor beta chains below all came from one sample that was sequenced in a study of blood T cell repertoires in COVID-19. Sequencing was performed with immunoSEQ multiplex PCR; in TCRdb, only in-frame clones are kept and a portion is missing. The sample holds roughly 250,000 clones; roughly 87% are singletons and the top ten take 2.5% to 3%. Material: PBMCs or T cells enriched from blood (not recorded which). The source of these receptors is a woman aged 25 to 39 with acute COVID-19.

The rearrangement uses TRBV4-3 and TRBJ1-2; 9 bases agree with TRBD1. V lost 7 bases and J lost 4; bases outside the gene matches: 7. This CDR3 contains 14 residues. The germline gives CDR1 LGHNA, CDR2 YSLEER. The CDR3 here is CASTGDREAYGYTF. The CDR3 DNA is TGCGCCAGCACCGGGGACAGGGAAGCCTATGGCTACACCTTC.

The genes are TRBV19 and TRBJ2-7; 7 bases are a match to TRBD2. Germline CDR1 reads LNHDA; CDR2 reads SQIVND (reference sequence). V shed 8 bases, J shed 5 bases, and the junction held 12 bases outside the gene matches. The CDR3 length is 14 residues. The CDR3 bases are TGTGCCAGTGGTCCCTCCGGGACTATCAACGAGCAGTACTTC. This sequence encodes CASGPSGTINEQYF.

The rearrangement uses TRBV4-1 and TRBJ1-2, with D unclear. This CDR3 contains 15 residues. V was shortened by 4 bases and J by 6 bases, with 18 bases between the two germline ends. The germline gives CDR1 MGHRA, CDR2 YSYEKL. CDR3 sequence reads: CASSPQHSTEDGYTF. In DNA, the CDR3 is TGCGCCAGCAGCCCCCAACACTCAACGGAGGATGGCTACACCTTC.

The chain employs TRBV2 and TRBJ1-1; D possibly corresponds to TRBD1 (5 bases). The CDR3 contains 11 residues. Trimming took 6 bases from V and 6 from J, leaving 8 bases between them. Germline CDR1 reads SNHLY; CDR2 reads FYNNEI. CDR3 in amino acids: CASSQGAEAFF. The CDR3 DNA follows: TGTGCCAGCAGCCAGGGCGCTGAAGCTTTCTTT.

This clone came up many times. The CDR3 nucleotides are TGTGCCAGCAGCCAAGATATGGGACAGGGGTCCTACGAGCAGTACTTC. Protein: CASSQDMGQGSYEQYF. This sequence joins TRBV14 and TRBJ2-7; 10 bases agree with TRBD1. The CDR3 covers 16 residues. Germline CDR1 and CDR2: SGHDN and FVKESK. Germline trimming cut 0 bases from V and 1 base from J; bases unmatched to any gene: 3. The full variable domain, its missing parts supplied by reference TRBV14 and TRBJ2-7, is EAGVTQFPSHSVIEKGQTVTLRCDPISGHDNLYWYRRVMGKEIKFLLHFVKESKQDESGMPNNRFLAERTGGTYSTLKVQPAELEDSGVYFCASSQDMGQGSYEQYFGPGTRLTVT.

The chain links TRBV5-6 to TRBJ1-1; D ambiguous. The length of the CDR3 is 13 residues. From germline, CDR1 is SGHDT and CDR2 YYEEEE. The ends were cut back, 0 bases at V and 4 bases at J, with 7 bases in the middle. The CDR3 nucleotides read TGTGCCAGCAGCTTGGTCTCGGGCACTGAAGCTTTCTTT. Its protein product is CASSLVSGTEAFF. Looking up the rest from reference TRBV5-6 and TRBJ1-1 gives the full variable domain: DAGVTQSPTHLIKTRGQQVTLRCSPKSGHDTVSWYQQALGQGPQFIFQYYEEEERQRGNFPDRFSGHQFPNYSSELNVNALLLGDSALYLCASSLVSGTEAFFGQGTRLTVV.

The V call is TRBV11-2, the J call TRBJ2-7; unclear D gene. The germline CDR1 and CDR2 sequences are SGHAT and FQNNGV. CDR3 length: 16 amino acids. With 0 bases removed from V and 2 bases from J, the gap between germline ends came to 14 bases. CDR3 sequence reads: CASSLEVGNYPYEQYF. In nucleotides, the CDR3 is TGTGCCAGCAGCTTAGAGGTAGGAAACTACCCCTACGAGCAGTACTTC.

J is TRBJ2-5 and V is TRBV5-1; TRBD2 agrees at 8 bases. This CDR3 region has 15 residues. Germline-derived CDR1 and CDR2 are SGHRS and YFSETQ. The ends lost 2 bases at V and 3 bases at J; junction bases unmatched: 6. CDR3 nucleotides: TGCGCCAGCAGCTTAACGGGGGGGCAAGAAGAGACCCAGTACTTC. The encoded protein is CASSLTGGQEETQYF.

V gene TRBV19 combines with J gene TRBJ1-5; 7 bases agree with TRBD1. This CDR3 has 13 residues. Germline assignment: CDR1 LNHDA and CDR2 SQIVND (reference sequence). Trimming cost V 6 bases and J 12 bases; bases outside gene matches: 11. CDR3 residues: CASSLTGRASQHF. DNA of the CDR3: TGTGCCAGTAGCCTGACAGGGCGGGCCAGCCAGCATTTT.

The chain joins TRBV6-5 to TRBJ1-4, with 8 bases fitting TRBD1. V was pared by 9 bases and J by 2 bases, with 8 bases of the junction left unmatched. The CDR3 extends over 15 amino acids. Per germline, CDR1 MNHEY and CDR2 SVGAGI. CDR3 DNA: TGTGCCAGTCGGGCCAACAGGGGGACTAATGAAAAACTGTTTTTT. This codes for CASRANRGTNEKLFF.

The chain uses TRBV13 and TRBJ1-3; maybe TRBD1 (5 bases). CDR1 and CDR2 (germline): PRHDT, FYEKMQ (reference sequence). V dropped 5 bases and J dropped 4 bases, with 15 bases sitting between them. The CDR3 totals 15 residues. The CDR3 region has the DNA TGTGCCAGCAGCCGACTGGGGGGACGAGGAAACACCATATATTTT. Its protein product is CASSRLGGRGNTIYF.

V is TRBV4-3 and J is TRBJ2-7; D remains ambiguous. This CDR3 region has 15 residues. CDR1 LGHNA and CDR2 YSLEER come from the germline V gene. The germline V and J ends were trimmed by 1 base and 0 bases, with 10 bases remaining between them. The CDR3 here is CASSQGALSSYEQYF. The CDR3 DNA reads as TGCGCCAGCAGCCAAGGCGCGCTGAGCTCCTACGAGCAGTACTTC.

The chain combines TRBV7-2 with TRBJ2-5, with TRBD2 matching over 7 bases. V lost 5 bases to trimming and J lost 0 bases; unmatched junction nucleotides: 6. This CDR3 is 15 amino acids long. Germline CDR1 reads SGHTA; CDR2 reads FQGNSA. The CDR3 region has the DNA TGTGCCAGCAGCATCAACGGGAGGTACCAAGAGACCCAGTACTTC. Translating gives CASSINGRYQETQYF.

This clone is a singleton in its sample. The rearrangement joins TRBV7-9 to TRBJ2-2; TRBD2 aligns across 7 bases. J was trimmed by 0 bases and V by 0 bases; bases with no gene match: 10. CDR1 is SEHNR, CDR2 FQNEAQ, per germline (reference sequence). The CDR3 has 19 residues. In DNA, the CDR3 is TGTGCCAGCAGCTTAGCGACACGTCGGGGGGTCACGAACACCGGGGAGCTGTTTTTT. Amino acid sequence: CASSLATRRGVTNTGELFF.

This CDR3 is CASRADRGRPAFF. The CDR3 nucleotides read TGTGCCAGCAGGGCAGACAGGGGGCGCCCCGCTTTCTTT. The chain joins TRBV27 to TRBJ1-1; the match to TRBD1 covers 10 bases. Germline values: CDR1 MNHEY, CDR2 SMNVEV (reference sequence). This CDR3 contains 13 residues. Trimming took 6 bases from V and 11 from J; bases not matched to a gene: 9.

V gene TRBV5-1 combines with J gene TRBJ1-3, with D unresolved. V lost 0 bases and J 0 bases, leaving 7 bases between the germline ends. CDR1 SGHRS and CDR2 YFSETQ come from the germline V gene. The CDR3 has 15 amino acids. For the CDR3, the DNA is TGCGCCAGCAGCTTGGGACGGAGCTCTGGAAACACCATATATTTT. Translation: CASSLGRSSGNTIYF. Drawing the rest from reference TRBV5-1 and TRBJ1-3, the complete variable domain is KAGVTQTPRYLIKTRGQQVTLSCSPISGHRSVSWYQQTPGQGLQFLFEYFSETQRNKGNFPGRFSGRQFSNSRSEMNVSTLELGDSALYLCASSLGRSSGNTIYFGEGSWLTVV.

J is TRBJ2-3 and V is TRBV11-2; 9 nucleotides match TRBD1. Germline trimming cut 7 bases from V and 3 bases from J; bases unmatched to any gene: 8. Germline values: CDR1 SGHAT, CDR2 FQNNGV. This CDR3 comprises 15 residues. CDR3 amino acids: CASNEQGAGTDTQYF. CDR3 coding DNA: TGTGCCAGCAATGAACAGGGGGCGGGTACAGATACGCAGTATTTT.

This clone was recorded a few times. This chain joins TRBV6-5 and TRBJ1-2, with D maybe TRBD1 (5 bases). The V gene lost 6 bases and the J gene lost 3 bases, with 14 bases spanning the gap. This CDR3 spans 14 amino acids. Germline V CDR1 and CDR2: MNHEY, SVGAGI. CDR3 DNA: TGTGCCAGCAGATTGACAGAAGAAGACTATGGCTACACCTTC. Translating it yields CASRLTEEDYGYTF.

This chain connects TRBV7-9 to TRBJ1-2; possibly TRBD1 for D (5 bases). This CDR3 contains 19 residues. V lost 3 bases and J lost 0, with 23 bases in between. Germline V gene data show CDR1 as SEHNR and CDR2 as FQNEAQ (reference sequence). The CDR3 loop is CASSFRPGRTTTTNYGYTF. CDR3 coding DNA: TGTGCCAGCAGCTTCCGACCGGGACGGACTACGACTACTAACTATGGCTACACCTTC.

This clone was observed a single time. The chain employs TRBV4-3 and TRBJ1-6; a possible D gene is TRBD1 (6 bases). The CDR3 runs to 15 residues. The V end was cut by 0 bases, the J end by 6 bases, with 9 bases between. Germline V CDR1 and CDR2: LGHNA, YSLEER. The CDR3 spells CASSQDGGLNSPLHF. CDR3 DNA: TGCGCCAGCAGCCAAGATGGGGGCCTTAATTCACCCCTCCACTTT.